This T cell receptor beta chain was retrieved from a study of blood T cell repertoires in COVID-19. This clone occurred a few times. Generated by immunoSEQ multiplex PCR, the TCRdb table keeps only in-frame clones and is missing some. The table records 100,000 to 150,000 clones, 80% to 90% of them present only once. Germline V gene lookup returns CDR1 MNHEY and CDR2 SMNVEV (reference sequence). V was clipped by 6 bases and J by 2 bases; unmatched bases: 8. The CDR3 totals 15 residues. Sequencing was done on a sample of peripheral blood. V is TRBV27 and J is TRBJ2-7; 9 nucleotides match TRBD1. The origin of this receptor is a middle-aged man with active COVID-19. Written as DNA, the CDR3 is TGTGCCAGCAGCCGGGGACAGGGCTTGACCTACGAGCAGTACTTC. Translation: CASSRGQGLTYEQYF.